These 16 T cell receptor beta chains originate from one sample sequenced in a study of T cells in pancreatic ductal adenocarcinoma. Sequencing used immunoSEQ multiplex PCR; TCRdb keeps in-frame clones, though not all of them. In the table there are roughly 100,000 clones, nearly 95% of which are singletons. No neoadjuvant therapy was given to the selected pancreatic ductal adenocarcinoma patients before their surgery. Sequencing was performed on PBMCs. Receptor source: a human donor with pancreatic ductal adenocarcinoma.

The chain has TRBV2 and TRBJ2-1; TRBD1 matches at 8 bases. The CDR3 spans 12 residues. CDR1 and CDR2 (germline): SNHLY, FYNNEI. The junction had 8 bases not matched to a gene; V was cut back by 5 bases and J by 14 bases. The CDR3 reads CASSWTGSAEFF. CDR3 DNA: TGTGCCAGCAGTTGGACAGGGTCCGCCGAGTTCTTC.

V usage is TRBV5-6 and J usage is TRBJ1-2; D remains ambiguous. This CDR3 comprises 14 residues. Looked up from germline, CDR1 is SGHDT and CDR2 is YYEEEE. V dropped 1 base and J dropped 4 bases, with 11 bases sitting between them. The CDR3 protein is CASSLYPNFYGYTF. The CDR3 region has the DNA TGTGCCAGCAGCTTGTATCCAAACTTCTATGGCTACACCTTC.

This chain uses TRBV19 with TRBJ2-2; 9 nucleotides line up with TRBD1. J was trimmed by 4 bases and V by 6 bases; bases with no gene match: 3. The CDR3 sequence is 14 residues long. Germline V gene lookup returns CDR1 LNHDA and CDR2 SQIVND (reference sequence). The CDR3 region is CASRDRGGTGELFF. The CDR3 DNA is TGTGCCAGTAGAGACAGGGGGGGCACCGGGGAGCTGTTTTTT.

This chain links TRBV10-3 with TRBJ2-6; D remains unclear. CDR1 is ENHRY, CDR2 SYGVKD, per germline. The CDR3 is made up of 15 amino acids. The V end was cut by 3 bases, the J end by 0 bases, with 6 bases between. CDR3: CAISDSSSGANVLTF. The DNA of the CDR3 is TGTGCCATCAGTGATAGTAGCTCTGGGGCCAACGTCCTGACTTTC.

V is TRBV10-2 and J is TRBJ1-5; a weak D match, TRBD1 (6 bases). This CDR3 has 14 amino acids. The V end was cut by 9 bases, the J end by 6 bases, with 18 bases between. Germline V gene lookup returns CDR1 WSHSY and CDR2 SAAADI. For the CDR3, the DNA is TGCGCCAGTGGGGAGACAGGCGGGGGTCAGCCCCAGCATTTT. Its translation is CASGETGGGQPQHF.

The V call is TRBV10-3, the J call TRBJ1-1; D not resolved. The CDR3 loop spans 12 amino acids. V lost 5 bases, J lost 1 base, and 5 bases lay in between. Germline-derived CDR1 and CDR2 are ENHRY and SYGVKD. CDR3 amino acids: CAISSRNTEAFF. The CDR3 DNA reads TGTGCCATCAGTTCCAGGAACACTGAAGCTTTCTTT.

The genes are TRBV18 and TRBJ2-3; D is unclear. CDR1 is KGHSH, CDR2 LQKENI, per germline. The CDR3 extends over 15 amino acids. V was trimmed by 0 bases and J by 2 bases, leaving 9 bases between them. CDR3 in amino acids: CASSPPSPNTDTQYF. CDR3 DNA sequence: TGTGCCAGCTCACCACCTAGTCCCAACACAGATACGCAGTATTTT.

The J gene is TRBJ1-2, the V gene TRBV29-1; D is possibly TRBD1 (5 bases). V was trimmed by 0 bases and J by 5 bases, leaving 16 bases between them. From germline, CDR1 is SQVTM and CDR2 ANQGSEA. This CDR3 is built from 15 residues. For the CDR3, the DNA is TGCAGCGTTGAAGACCTTTCAGGGCAACCATATGGCTACACCTTC. It translates to CSVEDLSGQPYGYTF.

This chain connects TRBV19 to TRBJ2-2, with TRBD2 matching 10 bases. Germline values: CDR1 LNHDA, CDR2 SQIVND (reference sequence). The CDR3 runs to 16 residues. V lost 5 bases and J lost 6; bases outside the gene matches: 9. The CDR3 here is CASSPTRAGGAGELFF. CDR3 nucleotide sequence: TGTGCCAGTAGTCCTACCCGAGCGGGAGGGGCCGGGGAGCTGTTTTTT.

The gene calls are TRBV5-1 and TRBJ2-7; D is possibly TRBD1 (5 bases). The germline V gene encodes CDR1 SGHRS and CDR2 YFSETQ. Trimming took 0 bases from V and 7 from J, leaving 17 bases between them. This CDR3 contains 15 residues. The CDR3 spells CASSLEWTTLGEQYF. CDR3 in DNA: TGCGCCAGCAGCTTGGAATGGACAACCCTGGGAGAGCAGTACTTC.

The chain is built from TRBV5-5 and TRBJ1-2; D might be TRBD1 (6 bases). The V gene's germline CDR1 is SGHKS and CDR2 YYEKEE (reference sequence). Trimming stripped 0 bases from V and 7 bases from J, with 10 bases between. This CDR3 comprises 13 residues. The CDR3 reads CASSLAGAGGYTF. The DNA of the CDR3 is TGTGCCAGCAGCTTGGCAGGGGCGGGTGGCTACACCTTC.

V usage is TRBV5-6 and J usage is TRBJ2-2; 11 nucleotides align to TRBD1. In germline, CDR1 is SGHDT, CDR2 YYEEEE. Trimming took 3 bases from V and 7 from J; bases not matched to a gene: 5. The CDR3 spans 15 residues. Here the CDR3 DNA reads TGTGCCAGCAGCTCTCGGGACAGGGGGATCGGGGAGCTGTTTTTT. Encoded protein: CASSSRDRGIGELFF.

The V and J genes are TRBV30 and TRBJ2-2; D perhaps matches TRBD2 (6 bases). This CDR3 is built from 13 residues. V shed 1 base and J shed 7 bases, with 10 bases lying between them. The germline V gene encodes CDR1 GTSNPN and CDR2 SVGIG (reference sequence). The CDR3 reads CAWSGGGGGELFF. The CDR3, as DNA: TGTGCCTGGAGTGGGGGAGGTGGCGGGGAGCTGTTTTTT.

V gene TRBV7-9 combines with J gene TRBJ2-2, with D uncertain. The length of the CDR3 is 13 residues. V was clipped by 2 bases and J by 7 bases, with 8 bases between them. Germline CDR1 is SEHNR and CDR2 is FQNEAQ (reference sequence). The CDR3 loop reads CASSLNNGGELFF. For the CDR3, the DNA is TGTGCCAGCAGCTTAAATAACGGCGGGGAGCTGTTTTTT.

This chain links TRBV7-3 with TRBJ2-2; D perhaps matches TRBD1 (5 bases). Germline lookup yields CDR1 SGHTA and CDR2 FQGTGA. Trimming removed 1 base at V and 7 bases at J, with 16 bases between. This CDR3 comprises 16 residues. The CDR3, as DNA: TGTGCCAGCAGCTTAAATCCCCAAGGGCAGGGCGGGGAGCTGTTTTTT. Protein product: CASSLNPQGQGGELFF.

The rearrangement links TRBV28 to TRBJ2-3; 7 bases match TRBD2. CDR1 MDHEN and CDR2 SYDVKM come from the germline V gene. V trimming: 4 bases; J trimming: 6 bases; junction bases outside the gene matches: 4. This CDR3 region has 13 residues. CDR3 amino acids: CASSSGEGDTQYF. The CDR3 bases are TGTGCCAGCAGTTCCGGGGAGGGCGATACGCAGTATTTT.